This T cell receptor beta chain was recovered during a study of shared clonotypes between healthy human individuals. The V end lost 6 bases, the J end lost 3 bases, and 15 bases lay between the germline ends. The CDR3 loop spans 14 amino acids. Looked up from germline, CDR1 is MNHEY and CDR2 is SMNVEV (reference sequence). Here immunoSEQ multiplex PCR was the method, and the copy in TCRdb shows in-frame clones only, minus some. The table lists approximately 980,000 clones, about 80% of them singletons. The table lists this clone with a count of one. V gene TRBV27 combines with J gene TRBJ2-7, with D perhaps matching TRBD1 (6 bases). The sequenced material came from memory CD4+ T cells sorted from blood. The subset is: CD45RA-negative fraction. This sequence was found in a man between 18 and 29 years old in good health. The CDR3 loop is CASSLAVTGYEQYF. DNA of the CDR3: TGTGCCAGCAGCCTAGCAGTGACAGGCTACGAGCAGTACTTC.